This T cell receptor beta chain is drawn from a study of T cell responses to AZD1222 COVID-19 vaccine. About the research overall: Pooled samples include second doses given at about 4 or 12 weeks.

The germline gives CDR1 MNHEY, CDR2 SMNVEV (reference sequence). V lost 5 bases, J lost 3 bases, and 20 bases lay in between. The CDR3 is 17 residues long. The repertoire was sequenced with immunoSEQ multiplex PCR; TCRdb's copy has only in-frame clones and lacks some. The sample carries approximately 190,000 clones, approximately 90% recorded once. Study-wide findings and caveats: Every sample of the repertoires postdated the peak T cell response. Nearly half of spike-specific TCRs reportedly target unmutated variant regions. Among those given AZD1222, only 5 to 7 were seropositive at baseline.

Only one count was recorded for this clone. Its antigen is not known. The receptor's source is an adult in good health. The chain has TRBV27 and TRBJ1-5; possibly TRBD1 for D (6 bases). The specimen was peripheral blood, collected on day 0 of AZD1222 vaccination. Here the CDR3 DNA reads TGTGCCAGCAGTCCAGAACAGGGTCCCTTCGCCAATCAGCCCCAGCATTTT. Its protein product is CASSPEQGPFANQPQHF.